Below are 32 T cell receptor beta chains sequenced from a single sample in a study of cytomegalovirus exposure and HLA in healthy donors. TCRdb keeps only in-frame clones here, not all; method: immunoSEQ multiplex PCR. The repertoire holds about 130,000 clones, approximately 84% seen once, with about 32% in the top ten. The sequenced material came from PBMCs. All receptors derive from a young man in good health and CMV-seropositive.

CDR3 protein: CASTLNLDRNEQYF. CDR3 in DNA: TGTGCCAGCACCCTTAACCTCGACAGGAACGAGCAGTACTTC. V is TRBV28 and J is TRBJ2-7, with D possibly matching TRBD1 (6 bases). Trimming removed 7 bases from V and 5 bases from J, with 18 bases in between. The CDR3 totals 14 residues. The germline gives CDR1 MDHEN, CDR2 SYDVKM.

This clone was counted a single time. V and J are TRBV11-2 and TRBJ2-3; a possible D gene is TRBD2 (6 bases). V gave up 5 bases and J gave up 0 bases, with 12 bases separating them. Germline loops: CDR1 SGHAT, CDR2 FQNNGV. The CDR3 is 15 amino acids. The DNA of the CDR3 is TGTGCCAGCAGCGAGGCGGGGTCTAGCACAGATACGCAGTATTTT. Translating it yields CASSEAGSSTDTQYF.

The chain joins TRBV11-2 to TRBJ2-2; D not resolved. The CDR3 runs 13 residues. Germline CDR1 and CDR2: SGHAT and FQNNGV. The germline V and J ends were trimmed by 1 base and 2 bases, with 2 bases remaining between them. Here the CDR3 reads CASSLANTGELFF. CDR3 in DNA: TGTGCCAGCAGCTTAGCTAACACCGGGGAGCTGTTTTTT.

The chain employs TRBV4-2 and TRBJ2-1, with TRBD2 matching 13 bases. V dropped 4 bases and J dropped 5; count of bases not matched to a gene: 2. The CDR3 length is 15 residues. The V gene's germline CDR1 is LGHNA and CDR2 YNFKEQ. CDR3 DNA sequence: TGTGCCAGCAGCCCGACTAGCGGGGGGAACAATGAGCAGTTCTTC. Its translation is CASSPTSGGNNEQFF.

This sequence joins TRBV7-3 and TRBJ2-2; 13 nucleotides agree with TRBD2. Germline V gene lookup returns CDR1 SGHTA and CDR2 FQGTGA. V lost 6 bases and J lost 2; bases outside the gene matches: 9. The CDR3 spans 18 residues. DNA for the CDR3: TGTGCCAGCAGTTCAACGGGACTAGCGGGGACAAACACCGGGGAGCTGTTTTTT. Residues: CASSSTGLAGTNTGELFF.

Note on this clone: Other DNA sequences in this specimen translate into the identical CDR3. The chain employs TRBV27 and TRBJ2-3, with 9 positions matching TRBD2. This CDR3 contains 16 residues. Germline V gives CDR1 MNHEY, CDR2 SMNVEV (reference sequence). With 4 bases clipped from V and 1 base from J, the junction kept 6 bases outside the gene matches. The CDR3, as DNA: TGTGCCAGCAGTTCCTTAGCGGGAGCACGCACAGATACGCAGTATTTT. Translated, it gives CASSSLAGARTDTQYF.

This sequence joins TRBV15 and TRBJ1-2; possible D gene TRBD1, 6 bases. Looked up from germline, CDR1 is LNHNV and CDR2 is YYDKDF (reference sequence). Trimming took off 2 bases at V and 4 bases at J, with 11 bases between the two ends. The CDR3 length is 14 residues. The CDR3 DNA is TGTGCCACCAGCAGACTACAGGGAACCTATGGCTACACCTTC. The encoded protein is CATSRLQGTYGYTF.

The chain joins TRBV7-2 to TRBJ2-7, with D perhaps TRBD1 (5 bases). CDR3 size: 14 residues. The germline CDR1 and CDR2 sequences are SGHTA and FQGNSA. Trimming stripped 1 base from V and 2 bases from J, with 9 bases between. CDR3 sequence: CASSLDQGPYEQYF. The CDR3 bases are TGTGCCAGCAGCTTAGATCAGGGCCCCTACGAGCAGTACTTC.

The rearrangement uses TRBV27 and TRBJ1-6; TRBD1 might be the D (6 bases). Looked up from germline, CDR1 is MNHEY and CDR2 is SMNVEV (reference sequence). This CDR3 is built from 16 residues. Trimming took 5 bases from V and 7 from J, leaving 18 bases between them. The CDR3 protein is CASSTHRTDRNSPLHF. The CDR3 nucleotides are TGTGCCAGCAGTACCCATCGGACAGATAGAAATTCACCCCTCCACTTT.

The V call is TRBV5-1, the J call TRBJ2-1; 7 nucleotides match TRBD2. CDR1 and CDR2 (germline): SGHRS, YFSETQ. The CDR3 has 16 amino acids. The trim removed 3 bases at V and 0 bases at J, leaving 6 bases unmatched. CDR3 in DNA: TGCGCCAGCAGCTCTTGGGGAGGGAGCTCCTACAATGAGCAGTTCTTC. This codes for CASSSWGGSSYNEQFF.

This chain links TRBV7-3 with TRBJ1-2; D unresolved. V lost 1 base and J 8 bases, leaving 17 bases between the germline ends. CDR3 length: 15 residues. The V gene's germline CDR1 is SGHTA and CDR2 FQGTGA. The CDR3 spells CASSLRAEGRRGYTF. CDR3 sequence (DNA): TGTGCCAGCAGCTTAAGGGCTGAGGGCCGCCGGGGCTACACCTTC.

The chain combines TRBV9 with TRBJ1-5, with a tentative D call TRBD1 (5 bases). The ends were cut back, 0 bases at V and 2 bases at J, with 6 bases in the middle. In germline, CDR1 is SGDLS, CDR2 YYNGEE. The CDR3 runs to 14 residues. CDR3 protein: CASSVVRGNQPQHF. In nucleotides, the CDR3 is TGTGCCAGCAGCGTAGTCAGGGGCAATCAGCCCCAGCATTTT.

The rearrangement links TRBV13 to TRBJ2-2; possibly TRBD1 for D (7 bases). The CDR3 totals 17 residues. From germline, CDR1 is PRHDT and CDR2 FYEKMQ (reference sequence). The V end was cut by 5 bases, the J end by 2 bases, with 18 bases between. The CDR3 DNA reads TGTGCCAGCAGCCGACAGGGCTCAGCGGGTAACACCGGGGAGCTGTTTTTT. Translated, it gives CASSRQGSAGNTGELFF. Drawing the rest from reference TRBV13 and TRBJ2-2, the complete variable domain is AAGVIQSPRHLIKEKRETATLKCYPIPRHDTVYWYQQGPGQDPQFLISFYEKMQSDKGSIPDRFSAQQFSDYHSELNMSSLELGDSALYFCASSRQGSAGNTGELFFGEGSRLTVL.

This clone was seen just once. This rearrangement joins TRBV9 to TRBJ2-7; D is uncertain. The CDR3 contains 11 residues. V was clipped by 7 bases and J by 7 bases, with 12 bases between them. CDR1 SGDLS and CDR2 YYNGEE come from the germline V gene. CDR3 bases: TGTGCCAGCGGTTTAGCTGCAGAGCAGTACTTC. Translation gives CASGLAAEQYF.

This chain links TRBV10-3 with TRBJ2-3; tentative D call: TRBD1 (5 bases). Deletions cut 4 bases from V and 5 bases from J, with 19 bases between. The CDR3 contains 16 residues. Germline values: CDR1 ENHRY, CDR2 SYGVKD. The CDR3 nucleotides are TGTGCCATCAGTGGTGGAGTGTCCTCCCAGGGAGATACGCAGTATTTT. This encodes CAISGGVSSQGDTQYF.

As DNA, the CDR3 is TGTGCCAGCAGATCAGGGGGTAGCAATCAGCCCCAGCATTTT. It specifies CASRSGGSNQPQHF. This chain uses TRBV6-6 with TRBJ1-5; 7 bases line up with TRBD1. The germline CDR1 and CDR2 sequences are MNHNY and SVGAGI (reference sequence). The CDR3 is made up of 14 amino acids. With 6 bases clipped from V and 0 bases from J, the junction kept 2 bases outside the gene matches.

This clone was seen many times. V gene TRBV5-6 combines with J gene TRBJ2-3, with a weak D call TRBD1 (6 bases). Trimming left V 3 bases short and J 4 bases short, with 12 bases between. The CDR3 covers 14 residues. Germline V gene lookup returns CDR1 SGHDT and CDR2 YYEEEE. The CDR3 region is CASSSDSQADTQYF. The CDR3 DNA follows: TGTGCCAGCAGCTCGGACAGTCAAGCAGATACGCAGTATTTT.

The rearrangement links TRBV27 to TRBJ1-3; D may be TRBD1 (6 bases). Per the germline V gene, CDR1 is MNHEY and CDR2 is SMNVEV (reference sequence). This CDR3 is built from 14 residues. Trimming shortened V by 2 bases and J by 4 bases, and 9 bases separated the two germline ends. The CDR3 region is CASSLKGHGNTIYF. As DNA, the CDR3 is TGTGCCAGCAGTTTAAAGGGACACGGAAACACCATATATTTT.

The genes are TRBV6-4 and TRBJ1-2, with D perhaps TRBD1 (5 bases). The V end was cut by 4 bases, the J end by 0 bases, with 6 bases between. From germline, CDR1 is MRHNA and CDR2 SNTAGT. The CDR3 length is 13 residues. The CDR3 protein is CASSAGANYGYTF. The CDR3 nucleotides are TGTGCCAGCAGTGCGGGGGCTAACTATGGCTACACCTTC.

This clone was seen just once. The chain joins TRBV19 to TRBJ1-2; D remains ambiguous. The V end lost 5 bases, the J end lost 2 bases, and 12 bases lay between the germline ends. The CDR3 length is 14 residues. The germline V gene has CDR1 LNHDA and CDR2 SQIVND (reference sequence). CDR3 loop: CASSPPQRNYGYTF. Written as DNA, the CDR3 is TGTGCCAGTAGTCCTCCCCAGAGGAACTATGGCTACACCTTC.

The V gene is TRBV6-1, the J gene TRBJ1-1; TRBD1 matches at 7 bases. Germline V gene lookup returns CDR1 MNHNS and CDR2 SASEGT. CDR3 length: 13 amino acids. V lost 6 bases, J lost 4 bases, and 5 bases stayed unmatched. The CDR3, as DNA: TGTGCCAGCAGGTCCGGGACAGCCACTGAAGCTTTCTTT. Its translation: CASRSGTATEAFF.

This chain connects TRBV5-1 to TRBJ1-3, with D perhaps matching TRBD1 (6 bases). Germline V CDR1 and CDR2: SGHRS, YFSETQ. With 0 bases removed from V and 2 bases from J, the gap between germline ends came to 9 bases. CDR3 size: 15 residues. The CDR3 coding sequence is TGCGCCAGCAGCTTGGCAGGGGCCACTGGAAACACCATATATTTT. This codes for CASSLAGATGNTIYF.

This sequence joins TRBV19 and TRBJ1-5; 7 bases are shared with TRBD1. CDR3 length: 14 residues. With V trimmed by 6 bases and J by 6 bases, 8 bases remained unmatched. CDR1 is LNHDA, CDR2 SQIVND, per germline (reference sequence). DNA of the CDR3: TGTGCCAGTAGCCCTACGACAGGGTCTCAGCCCCAGCATTTT. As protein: CASSPTTGSQPQHF.

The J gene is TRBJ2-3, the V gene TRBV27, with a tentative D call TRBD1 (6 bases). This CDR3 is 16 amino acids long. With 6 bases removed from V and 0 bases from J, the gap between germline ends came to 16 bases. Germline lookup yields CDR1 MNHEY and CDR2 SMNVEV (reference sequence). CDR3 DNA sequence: TGTGCCAGCAGAGCAGGGGTCGCGACTAGCACAGATACGCAGTATTTT. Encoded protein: CASRAGVATSTDTQYF.

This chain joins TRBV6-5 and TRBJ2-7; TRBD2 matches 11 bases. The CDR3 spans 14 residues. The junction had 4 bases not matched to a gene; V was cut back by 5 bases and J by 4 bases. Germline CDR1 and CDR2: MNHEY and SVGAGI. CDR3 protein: CASSRGTSGYEQYF. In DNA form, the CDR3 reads TGTGCCAGCAGTAGGGGGACTAGCGGATACGAGCAGTACTTC.

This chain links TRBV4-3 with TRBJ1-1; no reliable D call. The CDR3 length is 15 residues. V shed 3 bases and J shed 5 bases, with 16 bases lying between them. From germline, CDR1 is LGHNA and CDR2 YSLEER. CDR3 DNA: TGCGCCAGCAGCCAGATGGGCGGAGGACGAACTGAAGCTTTCTTT. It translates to CASSQMGGGRTEAFF.

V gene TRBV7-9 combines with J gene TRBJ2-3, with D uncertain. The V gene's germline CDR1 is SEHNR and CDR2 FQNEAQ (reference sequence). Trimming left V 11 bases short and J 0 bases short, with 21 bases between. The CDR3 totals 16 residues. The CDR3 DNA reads TGTGCCGCTGCTCCCGCGGTGGAGATCAGCACAGATACGCAGTATTTT. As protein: CAAAPAVEISTDTQYF.

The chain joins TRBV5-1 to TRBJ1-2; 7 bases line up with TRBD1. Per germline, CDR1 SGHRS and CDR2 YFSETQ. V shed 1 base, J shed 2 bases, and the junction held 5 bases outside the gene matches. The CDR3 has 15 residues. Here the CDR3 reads CASSLTGEANYGYTF. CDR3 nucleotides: TGCGCCAGCAGCTTGACAGGGGAAGCGAACTATGGCTACACCTTC.

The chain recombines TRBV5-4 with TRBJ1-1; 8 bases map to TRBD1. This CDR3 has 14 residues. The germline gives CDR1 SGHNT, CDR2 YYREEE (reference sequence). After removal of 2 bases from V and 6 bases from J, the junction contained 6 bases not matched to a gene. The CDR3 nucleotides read TGTGCCAGCAGCTTCCCAGGGGGCCCTGCTGAAGCTTTCTTT. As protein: CASSFPGGPAEAFF.

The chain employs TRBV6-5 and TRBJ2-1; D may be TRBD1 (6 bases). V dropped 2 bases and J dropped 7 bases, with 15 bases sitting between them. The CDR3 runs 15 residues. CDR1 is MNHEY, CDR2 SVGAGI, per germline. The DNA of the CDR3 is TGTGCCAGCAGTTACGGGGGAAGGGGGTCTAATGAGCAGTTCTTC. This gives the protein CASSYGGRGSNEQFF.

The CDR3 bases are TGTGCCAGCAGCCCTCGGGACAGGGTCGATGAGCAGTTCTTC. It yields the protein CASSPRDRVDEQFF. The chain carries TRBV7-7 and TRBJ2-1; the match to TRBD1 covers 9 bases. From germline, CDR1 is SSHAT and CDR2 FNYEAQ (reference sequence). The trim removed 5 bases at V and 8 bases at J, leaving 7 bases unmatched. This CDR3 is 14 amino acids long.

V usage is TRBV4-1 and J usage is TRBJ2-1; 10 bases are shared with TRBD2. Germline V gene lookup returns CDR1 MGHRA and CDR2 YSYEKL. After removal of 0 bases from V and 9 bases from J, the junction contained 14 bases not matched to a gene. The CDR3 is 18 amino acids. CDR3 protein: CASSQDRTLAGGPVEQFF. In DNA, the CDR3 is TGCGCCAGCAGCCAAGACCGAACCTTAGCGGGGGGCCCTGTTGAGCAGTTCTTC.